These 18 T cell receptor beta chains were sequenced from one sample in a study of T cell responses to AZD1222 COVID-19 vaccine. Clones were read by immunoSEQ multiplex PCR, and TCRdb kept only the in-frame ones, dropping some. The sample records 100,000 to 120,000 clones, around 83% being singletons. Material: peripheral blood, obtained on day 0 of AZD1222 vaccination. These receptors all stem from an adult in good health.

The chain carries TRBV28 and TRBJ2-7, with a tentative D call TRBD2 (5 bases). Trimming took off 8 bases at V and 1 base at J, with 15 bases between the two ends. The CDR3 length is 14 residues. CDR1 and CDR2 (germline): MDHEN, SYDVKM. Here the CDR3 DNA reads TGTGCCAGCTCAAGCGGCACCCCTTCCTACGAGCAGTACTTC. This gives the protein CASSSGTPSYEQYF.

This clone was counted once. The rearrangement joins TRBV20-1 to TRBJ2-7; 11 bases line up with TRBD1. Germline lookup yields CDR1 DFQATT and CDR2 SNEGSKA (reference sequence). V dropped 3 bases and J dropped 7; count of bases not matched to a gene: 11. The CDR3 consists of 15 residues. The CDR3 loop reads CSASKAGTGGDEQYF. The CDR3 DNA reads TGCAGTGCTAGTAAGGCCGGGACAGGGGGAGATGAGCAGTACTTC.

This clone has just one count. The CDR3 region is CASSTRQGGEPQHF. The CDR3 nucleotides read TGTGCCAGTAGTACCCGACAGGGAGGTGAGCCCCAGCATTTT. The rearrangement uses TRBV19 and TRBJ1-5, with TRBD1 matching over 7 bases. Trimming at V came to 4 bases and at J to 8 bases, leaving 8 bases not matched to a gene. The germline V gene has CDR1 LNHDA and CDR2 SQIVND (reference sequence). This CDR3 has 14 residues.

J is TRBJ2-5 and V is TRBV4-1; 10 bases match TRBD2. The CDR3 runs 16 residues. V lost 3 bases, J lost 1 base, and 5 bases stayed unmatched. Germline CDR1 MGHRA, CDR2 YSYEKL. The CDR3 loop is CASSHGSGGSQETQYF. As DNA, the CDR3 is TGCGCCAGCAGCCATGGTAGCGGGGGGTCCCAAGAGACCCAGTACTTC.

J is TRBJ1-6 and V is TRBV5-6; D remains ambiguous. The V gene's germline CDR1 is SGHDT and CDR2 YYEEEE. This CDR3 is built from 17 residues. The V end was cut by 0 bases, the J end by 6 bases, with 16 bases between. The CDR3 DNA sequence: TGTGCCAGCAGCTTGGGGGGTGCGCCGGGCGGTAATTCACCCCTCCACTTT. The encoded protein is CASSLGGAPGGNSPLHF.

This sequence joins TRBV28 and TRBJ2-1, with TRBD1 identical over 7 bases. CDR3 length equals 13 residues. CDR1 and CDR2 from the germline V gene are MDHEN and SYDVKM. V was pared by 6 bases and J by 3 bases, with 2 bases of the junction left unmatched. The CDR3 DNA sequence: TGTGCCAGCAGGAGGACAGGCTACAATGAGCAGTTCTTC. Translation: CASRRTGYNEQFF.

The chain links TRBV24-1 to TRBJ2-5; TRBD2 matches 7 bases. This CDR3 region has 16 residues. Germline CDR1 KGHDR, CDR2 SFDVKD. Trimming cost V 6 bases and J 1 base; bases outside gene matches: 10. CDR3 region: CATSSTRDYPQETQYF. In DNA, the CDR3 is TGTGCCACCAGTAGCACCCGGGACTACCCCCAAGAGACCCAGTACTTC.

The chain uses TRBV19 and TRBJ2-1, with a possible D match to TRBD1 (7 bases). Germline V gene sequence: CDR1 LNHDA, CDR2 SQIVND (reference sequence). This CDR3 has 12 amino acids. V lost 9 bases and J lost 6, with 12 bases in between. DNA for the CDR3: TGTGCCAGCCAGGGGGGCGGCAATGAGCAGTTCTTC. This encodes CASQGGGNEQFF.

V gene TRBV28 combines with J gene TRBJ1-5; no reliable D call. Germline CDR1 is MDHEN and CDR2 is SYDVKM. The CDR3 contains 14 residues. Trimming shortened V by 8 bases and J by 3 bases, and 14 bases separated the two germline ends. The CDR3 coding sequence is TGTGCCAGCTCTTACGTTACAGTCAATCAGCCCCAGCATTTT. Residues: CASSYVTVNQPQHF.

The genes are TRBV5-1 and TRBJ2-2; weak D call: TRBD1 (6 bases). This CDR3 comprises 15 residues. The ends were cut back, 9 bases at V and 0 bases at J, with 15 bases in the middle. CDR1 is SGHRS and CDR2 is YFSETQ in the germline V gene. The CDR3 loop is CATKGDTSNTGELFF. The CDR3 nucleotides are TGCGCCACCAAGGGGGACACCTCGAACACCGGGGAGCTGTTTTTT.

The genes are TRBV3-1 (or the pseudogene TRBV3-2) and TRBJ2-2, with 7 nucleotides matching TRBD1. V lost 0 bases, J lost 3 bases, and 7 bases stayed unmatched. Looked up from germline, CDR1 is LGHDT and CDR2 is YNNKEL (reference sequence). The CDR3 spans 17 residues. The CDR3 reads CASSQDWDSGDTGELFF. The CDR3 bases are TGTGCCAGCAGCCAAGATTGGGACAGTGGGGACACCGGGGAGCTGTTTTTT.

The CDR3 loop is CASSQTPPCRIGYTF. DNA of the CDR3: TGCGCCAGCAGTCAAACCCCCCCATGTCGAATAGGCTACACCTTC. The rearrangement links TRBV23-1 to TRBJ1-2; D not certain. TRBV23-1 belongs to the ORF category, with a function that is uncertain. Trimming cost V 2 bases and J 8 bases, with 18 bases left between them. This CDR3 contains 15 residues.

The chain couples TRBV19 to TRBJ1-6; 7 nucleotides match TRBD1. V lost 5 bases to trimming and J lost 7 bases; unmatched junction nucleotides: 14. Germline CDR1 is LNHDA and CDR2 is SQIVND (reference sequence). The CDR3 sequence is 17 residues long. The CDR3 reads CASSSIPDRARNSPLHF. In DNA, the CDR3 is TGTGCCAGTAGTTCAATACCAGACAGGGCAAGGAATTCACCCCTCCACTTT.

This clone showed up just once. The J gene is TRBJ1-4, the V gene TRBV19; D remains ambiguous. V was clipped by 1 base and J by 5 bases, with 11 bases between them. From germline, CDR1 is LNHDA and CDR2 SQIVND (reference sequence). CDR3 size: 15 residues. This chain's CDR3 is CASSIGRVPNEKLFF. In DNA form, the CDR3 reads TGTGCCAGTAGTATAGGTCGGGTCCCCAATGAAAAACTGTTTTTT.

The chain recombines TRBV18 with TRBJ1-2, with no clear D. Per germline, CDR1 KGHSH and CDR2 LQKENI. CDR3 length: 15 residues. V lost 2 bases to trimming and J lost 0 bases, with 10 bases between them. The CDR3 coding sequence is TGTGCCAGCTCACCAATTGACACCACTAACTATGGCTACACCTTC. Its translation: CASSPIDTTNYGYTF.

The chain is built from TRBV7-6 and TRBJ1-5, with 7 bases lining up with TRBD1. Trimming removed 5 bases from V and 6 bases from J; junction bases left unmatched: 13. Germline V lookup: CDR1 SGHVS, CDR2 FNYEAQ. The CDR3 has 16 residues. The CDR3 region is CASSLNRGYEGQPQHF. The CDR3 DNA follows: TGTGCCAGCAGCCTCAACAGGGGTTATGAGGGTCAGCCCCAGCATTTT.

The sample holds a few counts of this clone. This chain joins TRBV6-5 and TRBJ1-5, with D hard to call. V shed 6 bases and J shed 1 base, with 7 bases lying between them. This CDR3 comprises 13 residues. Germline V gene sequence: CDR1 MNHEY, CDR2 SVGAGI. The CDR3 coding sequence is TGTGCCAGCAGCCCCGCCAGCAATCAGCCCCAGCATTTT. This gives the protein CASSPASNQPQHF.

This chain's CDR3 is CASSQDLSAGGQNTQYF. As DNA, the CDR3 is TGTGCCAGCAGCCAAGATCTGAGTGCGGGGGGGCAAAATACGCAGTATTTT. This rearrangement joins TRBV3-1 (or the pseudogene TRBV3-2) to TRBJ2-3; 9 nucleotides align to TRBD2. In germline, CDR1 is LGHDT, CDR2 YNNKEL (reference sequence). The CDR3 has 17 amino acids. Losses at the gene ends were 0 bases for V and 7 bases for J; bases not matched to a gene: 11.